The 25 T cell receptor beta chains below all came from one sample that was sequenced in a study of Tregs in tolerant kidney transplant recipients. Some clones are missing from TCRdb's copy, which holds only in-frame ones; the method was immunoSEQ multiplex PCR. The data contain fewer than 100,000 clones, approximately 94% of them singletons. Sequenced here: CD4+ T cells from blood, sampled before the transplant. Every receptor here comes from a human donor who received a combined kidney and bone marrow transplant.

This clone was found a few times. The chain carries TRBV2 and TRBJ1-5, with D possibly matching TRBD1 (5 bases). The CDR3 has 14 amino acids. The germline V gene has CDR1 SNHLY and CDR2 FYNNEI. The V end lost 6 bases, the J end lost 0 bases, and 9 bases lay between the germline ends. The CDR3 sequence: CASRTDISNQPQHF. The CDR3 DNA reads TGTGCCAGCAGGACAGATATTAGCAATCAGCCCCAGCATTTT.

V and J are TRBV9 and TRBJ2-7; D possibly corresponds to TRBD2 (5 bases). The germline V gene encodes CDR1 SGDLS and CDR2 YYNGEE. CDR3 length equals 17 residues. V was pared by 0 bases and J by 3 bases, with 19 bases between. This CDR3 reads CASSVDYPRGTDYEQYF. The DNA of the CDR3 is TGTGCCAGCAGCGTAGATTATCCCCGGGGAACCGACTACGAGCAGTACTTC.

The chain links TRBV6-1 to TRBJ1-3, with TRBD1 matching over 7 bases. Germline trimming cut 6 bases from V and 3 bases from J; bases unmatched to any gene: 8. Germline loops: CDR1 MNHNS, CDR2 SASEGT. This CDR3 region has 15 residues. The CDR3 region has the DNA TGTGCCAGCAGGTCACAGGGGTACGGTGGAAACACCATATATTTT. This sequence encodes CASRSQGYGGNTIYF.

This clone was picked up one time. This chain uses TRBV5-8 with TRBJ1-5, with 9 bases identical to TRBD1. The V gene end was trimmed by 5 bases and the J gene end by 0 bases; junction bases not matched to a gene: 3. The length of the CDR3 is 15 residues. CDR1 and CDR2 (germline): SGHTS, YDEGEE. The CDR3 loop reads CASRGTGYSNQPQHF. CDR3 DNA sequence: TGTGCCAGCAGGGGGACAGGGTATAGCAATCAGCCCCAGCATTTT.

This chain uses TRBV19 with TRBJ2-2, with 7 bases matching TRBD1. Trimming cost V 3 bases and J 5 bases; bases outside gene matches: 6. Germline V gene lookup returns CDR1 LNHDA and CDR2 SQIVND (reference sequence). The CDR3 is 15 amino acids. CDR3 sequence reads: CASSMKQGHTGELFF. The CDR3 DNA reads TGTGCCAGTAGTATGAAACAGGGGCATACCGGGGAGCTGTTTTTT.

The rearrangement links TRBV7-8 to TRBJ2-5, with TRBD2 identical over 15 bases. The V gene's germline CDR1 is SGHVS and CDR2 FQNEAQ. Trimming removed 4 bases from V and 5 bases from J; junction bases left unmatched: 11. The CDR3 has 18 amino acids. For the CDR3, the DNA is TGTGCCAGCAGCTACACTCCCGGGACTAGCGGGGGGAGGGAGACCCAGTACTTC. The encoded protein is CASSYTPGTSGGRETQYF.

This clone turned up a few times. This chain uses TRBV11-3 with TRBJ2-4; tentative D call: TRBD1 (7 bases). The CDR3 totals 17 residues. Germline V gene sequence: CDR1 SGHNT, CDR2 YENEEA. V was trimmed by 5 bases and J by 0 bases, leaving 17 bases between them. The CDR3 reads CASSPRGAGVAKNIQYF. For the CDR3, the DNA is TGTGCCAGCAGCCCCAGGGGGGCAGGGGTAGCCAAAAACATTCAGTACTTC.

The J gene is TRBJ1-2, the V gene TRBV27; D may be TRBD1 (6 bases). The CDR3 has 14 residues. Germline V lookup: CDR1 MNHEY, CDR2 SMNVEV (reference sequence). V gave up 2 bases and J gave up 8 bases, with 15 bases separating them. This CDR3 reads CASSLIAGELGYTF. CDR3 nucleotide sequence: TGTGCCAGCAGTTTAATAGCAGGGGAGTTAGGCTACACCTTC.

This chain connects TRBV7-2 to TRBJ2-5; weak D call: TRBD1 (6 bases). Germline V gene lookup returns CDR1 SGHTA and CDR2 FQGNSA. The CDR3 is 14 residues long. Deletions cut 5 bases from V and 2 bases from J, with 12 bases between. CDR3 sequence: CASSKGQMQETQYF. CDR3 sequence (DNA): TGTGCCAGCAGCAAAGGACAGATGCAAGAGACCCAGTACTTC.

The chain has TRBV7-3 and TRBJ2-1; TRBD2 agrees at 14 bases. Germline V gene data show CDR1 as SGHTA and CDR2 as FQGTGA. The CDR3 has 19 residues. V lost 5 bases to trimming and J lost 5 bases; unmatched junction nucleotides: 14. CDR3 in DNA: TGTGCCAGCAGCCGTTATCCGGGACTAGCGGGAGCCCATAACAATGAGCAGTTCTTC. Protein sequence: CASSRYPGLAGAHNNEQFF.

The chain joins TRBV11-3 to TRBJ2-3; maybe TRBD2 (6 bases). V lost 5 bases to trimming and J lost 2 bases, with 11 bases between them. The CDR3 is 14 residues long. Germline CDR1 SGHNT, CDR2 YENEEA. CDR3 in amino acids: CASSPGLITDTQYF. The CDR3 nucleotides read TGTGCCAGCAGCCCGGGACTGATCACAGATACGCAGTATTTT. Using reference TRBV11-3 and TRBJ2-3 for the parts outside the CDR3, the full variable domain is EAGVVQSPRYKIIEKKQPVAFWCNPISGHNTLYWYLQNLGQGPELLIRYENEEAVDDSQLPKDRFSAERLKGVDSTLKIQPAELGDSAVYLCASSPGLITDTQYFGPGTRLTVL.

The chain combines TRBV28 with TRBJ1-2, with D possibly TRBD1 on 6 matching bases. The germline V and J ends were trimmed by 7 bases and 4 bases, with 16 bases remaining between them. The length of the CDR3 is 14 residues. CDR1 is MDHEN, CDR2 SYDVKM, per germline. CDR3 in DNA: TGTGCCAGCACCCGTTCCCACAGGGCCTATGGCTACACCTTC. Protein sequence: CASTRSHRAYGYTF.

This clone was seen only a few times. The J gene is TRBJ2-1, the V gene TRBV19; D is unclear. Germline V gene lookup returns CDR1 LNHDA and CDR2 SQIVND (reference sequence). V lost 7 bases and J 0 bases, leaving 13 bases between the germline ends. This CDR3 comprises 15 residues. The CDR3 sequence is CASTTQRHSYNEQFF. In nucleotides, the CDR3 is TGTGCCAGTACCACTCAGCGCCACTCCTACAATGAGCAGTTCTTC. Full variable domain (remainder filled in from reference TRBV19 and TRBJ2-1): DGGITQSPKYLFRKEGQNVTLSCEQNLNHDAMYWYRQDPGQGLRLIYYSQIVNDFQKGDIAEGYSVSREKKESFPLTVTSAQKNPTAFYLCASTTQRHSYNEQFFGPGTRLTVL.

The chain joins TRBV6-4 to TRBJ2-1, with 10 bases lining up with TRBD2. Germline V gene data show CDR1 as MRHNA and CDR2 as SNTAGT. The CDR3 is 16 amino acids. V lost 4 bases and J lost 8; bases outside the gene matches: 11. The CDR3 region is CASSVGLAGARDEQFF. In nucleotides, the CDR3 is TGTGCCAGCAGTGTGGGGCTAGCGGGAGCAAGGGATGAGCAGTTCTTC.

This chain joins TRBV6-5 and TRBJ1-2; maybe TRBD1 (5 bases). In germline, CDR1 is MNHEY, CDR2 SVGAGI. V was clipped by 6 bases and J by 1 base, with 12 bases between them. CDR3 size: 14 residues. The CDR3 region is CASRTGGDNYGYTF. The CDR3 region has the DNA TGTGCCAGCAGGACCGGGGGAGATAACTATGGCTACACCTTC.

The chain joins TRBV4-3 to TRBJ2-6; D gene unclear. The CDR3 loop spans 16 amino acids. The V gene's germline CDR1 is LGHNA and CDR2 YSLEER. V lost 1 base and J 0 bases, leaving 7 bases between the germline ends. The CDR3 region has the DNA TGCGCCAGCAGCCAAGTTAGAAACTCTGGGGCCAACGTCCTGACTTTC. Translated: CASSQVRNSGANVLTF.

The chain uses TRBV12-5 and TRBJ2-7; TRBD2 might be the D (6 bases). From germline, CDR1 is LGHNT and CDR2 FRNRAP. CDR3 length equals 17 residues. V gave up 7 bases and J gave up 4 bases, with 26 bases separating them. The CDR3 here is CASVPQSGGTHWYEQYF. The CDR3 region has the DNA TGTGCTAGTGTCCCCCAATCCGGCGGGACCCACTGGTACGAGCAGTACTTC.

The CDR3 region is CASSQRQGTQETQYF. CDR3 nucleotide sequence: TGTGCCAGCAGTCAGAGACAGGGCACCCAAGAGACCCAGTACTTC. This chain links TRBV6-5 with TRBJ2-5, with 7 bases matching TRBD1. The germline V gene has CDR1 MNHEY and CDR2 SVGAGI. Trimming cost V 5 bases and J 1 base; bases outside gene matches: 7. The CDR3 runs to 15 residues.

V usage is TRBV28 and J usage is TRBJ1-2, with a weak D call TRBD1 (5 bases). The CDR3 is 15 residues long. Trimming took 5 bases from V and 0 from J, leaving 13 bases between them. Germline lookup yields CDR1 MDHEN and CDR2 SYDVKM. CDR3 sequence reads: CASSPYRRTNYGYTF. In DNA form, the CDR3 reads TGTGCCAGCAGTCCCTACAGGAGAACTAACTATGGCTACACCTTC.

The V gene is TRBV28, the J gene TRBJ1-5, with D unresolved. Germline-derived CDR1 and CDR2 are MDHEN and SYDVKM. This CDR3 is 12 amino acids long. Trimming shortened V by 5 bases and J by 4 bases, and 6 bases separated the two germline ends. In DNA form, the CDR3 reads TGTGCCAGCAGTCCCTTAAATCAGCCCCAGCATTTT. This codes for CASSPLNQPQHF.

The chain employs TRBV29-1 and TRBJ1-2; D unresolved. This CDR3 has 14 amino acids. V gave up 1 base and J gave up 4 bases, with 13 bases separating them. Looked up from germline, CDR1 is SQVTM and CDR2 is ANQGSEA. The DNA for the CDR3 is TGCAGCGTTGAAGCCCAGGATTTGGGCTATGGCTACACCTTC. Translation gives CSVEAQDLGYGYTF.

The CDR3 DNA reads TGTGCCAGCAGTTATCAGGGTAGCACAGATACGCAGTATTTT. Amino acids: CASSYQGSTDTQYF. The chain uses TRBV28 and TRBJ2-3; the D gene is possibly TRBD1 (5 bases). CDR1 is MDHEN, CDR2 SYDVKM, per germline. Trimming cost V 4 bases and J 0 bases, with 8 bases left between them. This CDR3 region has 14 residues.

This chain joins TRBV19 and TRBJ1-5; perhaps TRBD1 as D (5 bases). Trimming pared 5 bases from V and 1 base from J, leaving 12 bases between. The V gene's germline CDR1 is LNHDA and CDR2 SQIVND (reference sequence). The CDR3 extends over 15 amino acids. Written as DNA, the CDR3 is TGTGCCAGTAGTTCATCGACAGAGAGCAATCAGCCCCAGCATTTT. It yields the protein CASSSSTESNQPQHF.

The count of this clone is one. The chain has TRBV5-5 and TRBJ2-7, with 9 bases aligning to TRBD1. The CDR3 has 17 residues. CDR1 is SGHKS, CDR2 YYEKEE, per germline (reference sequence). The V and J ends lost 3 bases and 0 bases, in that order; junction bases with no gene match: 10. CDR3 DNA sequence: TGTGCCAGCAGCTACGGGACAGGGACGTCGAGCTCCTACGAGCAGTACTTC. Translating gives CASSYGTGTSSSYEQYF.

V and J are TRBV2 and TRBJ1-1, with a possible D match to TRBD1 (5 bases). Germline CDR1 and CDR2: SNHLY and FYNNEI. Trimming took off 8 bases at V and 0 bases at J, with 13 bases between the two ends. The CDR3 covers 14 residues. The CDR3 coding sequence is TGTGCCAGCGCCGAAACAGGCATGAACACTGAAGCTTTCTTT. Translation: CASAETGMNTEAFF.